The rows below give T cell receptor beta chains drawn from one sample of a study of cytomegalovirus exposure and HLA in healthy donors. The data were produced by immunoSEQ multiplex PCR, yet TCRdb's version contains in-frame clones alone and is incomplete. This repertoire shows under 200,000 clones, around three quarters found once; its top ten account for around 5.7%. The sequenced material came from PBMCs. The receptors come from a man aged 35 to 55 in good health and CMV-seronegative. Both conserved end residues are trimmed from each CDR3. The order of the fields is V gene, J gene, CDR3 protein.

V: TRBV6-1; J: TRBJ2-7; CDR3: ASTGAYYEQY
V: TRBV4-3; J: TRBJ1-3; CDR3: ASSQQAKTGGVLSSGNTIY
V: TRBV11-2; J: TRBJ1-4; CDR3: ASSSNGGTGDEKLF
V: TRBV29-1; J: TRBJ1-4; CDR3: SVLRQGEEEKLF
V: TRBV7-2; J: TRBJ2-5; CDR3: ASSPAVTSVQETQY
V: TRBV15; J: TRBJ2-2; CDR3: ATSGAGDAPKNTGELF
V: TRBV20-1; J: TRBJ2-3; CDR3: SARSGDTQY
V: TRBV7-2; J: NA; CDR3: ASSSGNAYEQY
V: TRBV4-3; J: TRBJ1-1; CDR3: ASSQEGAGGTEAF
V: TRBV7-6; J: TRBJ2-1; CDR3: ASSLNLRVSEGEQF
V: TRBV6-5; J: TRBJ2-7; CDR3: AALRRARKSYEQY
V: TRBV5-1; J: TRBJ1-3; CDR3: ASSAGGGFSGNTIY
V: TRBV4-3; J: TRBJ1-2; CDR3: ASSQEADRGDGYT
V: TRBV18; J: TRBJ2-5; CDR3: ASSPEQETQY
V: TRBV7-3; J: TRBJ2-2; CDR3: ASSLSGSGAGELF
V: TRBV4-3; J: TRBJ2-7; CDR3: ASSQEGTGSSSYEQY
V: TRBV21-1; J: TRBJ2-2; CDR3: ASSKRPGWGGELF